This TCR beta chain was observed in a study of cytomegalovirus exposure and HLA in healthy donors. Study results and limitations: It is likely that the observed cluster of highly shared sequence variants was a sequencing artifact.

Sampled while nominally healthy, donors likely had unrecorded immune exposures. It was with 60 Vbeta and 13 Jbeta primers that the PCR ran. Data came from immunoSEQ multiplex PCR; TCRdb stores just in-frame clones and leaves some out. The table has over 150,000 clones, more than 80% seen once. The V gene's germline CDR1 is SGDLS and CDR2 YYNGEE. V shed 0 bases, J shed 7 bases, and the junction held 4 bases outside the gene matches. The CDR3 is 14 residues long. As for this clone: Its antigen remains unidentified.

J is TRBJ1-5 and V is TRBV9; TRBD1 agrees at 7 bases. This sequence originates from a woman younger than 45 in good health and CMV-seropositive. Sequencing was performed on PBMCs. CDR3: CASSVEPGGQPQHF. CDR3 nucleotide sequence: TGTGCCAGCAGCGTAGAGCCAGGGGGACAGCCCCAGCATTTT.